Listed here are 19 T cell receptor beta chains from one sample, sequenced in a study of human T cells and chemical hapten exposure. The time point here: patch test 3, about 24 weeks after DPC sensitization. Treatment here: therapeutic diphenylcyclopropenone sensitization with weekly scalp DPC. From the RACE reads, TCRdb called clonotypes with MiXCR, one entry per CDR3 protein. The sample consists of roughly 200,000 distinct CDR3 sequences, 20% to 25% of them appearing once. Sequenced material: whole blood, taken in connection with sensitization to the hapten diphenylcyclopropenone (DPC). The receptor source for this set is a middle-aged woman with alopecia areata. Some clones in this sample may be carry-over from other donors' samples.

The rearrangement links TRBV6-2 or TRBV6-3 to TRBJ1-1, with 7 bases matching TRBD1. CDR1 and CDR2 from the germline V gene are MNHEY and SVGEGT. The CDR3 totals 14 residues. J gave up 0 bases and V 7 bases, and 5 bases lay outside the gene matches. The CDR3 nucleotides are TGTGCCAGCACTGGGGACAGAATGAACACTGAAGCTTTCTTT. Translated: CASTGDRMNTEAFF.

In this sample, this clonotype turned up a few times. The chain has TRBV28 and TRBJ1-3; tentatively, D is TRBD1 (6 bases). The V end lost 3 bases, the J end lost 0 bases, and 9 bases lay between the germline ends. In germline, CDR1 is MDHEN, CDR2 SYDVKM. The CDR3 spans 15 residues. The CDR3 spells CASSLEGGSGNTIYF. CDR3 in DNA: TGTGCCAGCAGTTTGGAAGGGGGCTCTGGAAACACCATATATTTT.

This clonotype appeared many times. The chain recombines TRBV18 with TRBJ1-1; no reliable D call. This CDR3 is built from 13 residues. V was shortened by 0 bases and J by 4 bases, with 6 bases between the two germline ends. The V gene's germline CDR1 is KGHSH and CDR2 LQKENI. The CDR3 nucleotides are TGTGCCAGCTCACCACCGCGGGGCACTGAAGCTTTCTTT. Its translation: CASSPPRGTEAFF.

The chain couples TRBV28 to TRBJ2-4; tentatively, D is TRBD1 (5 bases). The CDR3 is 14 amino acids. Germline-derived CDR1 and CDR2 are MDHEN and SYDVKM. With 2 bases removed from V and 6 bases from J, the gap between germline ends came to 11 bases. The CDR3 loop is CASSLAGQGNIQYF. The CDR3 DNA follows: TGTGCCAGCAGTTTAGCTGGGCAGGGAAACATTCAGTACTTC.

The chain joins TRBV2 to TRBJ1-1; D unresolved. The germline V and J ends were trimmed by 2 bases and 5 bases, with 9 bases remaining between them. The CDR3 covers 13 residues. Germline lookup yields CDR1 SNHLY and CDR2 FYNNEI. The CDR3 DNA reads as TGTGCCAGCAGTGAAAGACGATTGACTGAAGCTTTCTTT. Protein: CASSERRLTEAFF. The whole variable domain, filled in from reference TRBV2 and TRBJ1-1, reads EPEVTQTPSHQVTQMGQEVILRCVPISNHLYFYWYRQILGQKVEFLVSFYNNEISEKSEIFDDQFSVERPDGSNFTLKIRSTKLEDSAMYFCASSERRLTEAFFGQGTRLTVV.

V gene TRBV29-1 combines with J gene TRBJ2-5; 8 bases agree with TRBD1. V dropped 7 bases and J dropped 1; count of bases not matched to a gene: 2. The CDR3 spans 12 residues. In germline, CDR1 is SQVTM, CDR2 ANQGSEA. CDR3 sequence reads: CSADRGQETQYF. CDR3 nucleotide sequence: TGCAGCGCCGACAGGGGCCAAGAGACCCAGTACTTC.

The gene calls are TRBV7-9 and TRBJ2-7, with D unclear. The CDR3 spans 12 residues. V lost 4 bases, J lost 6 bases, and 10 bases lay in between. Germline V gives CDR1 SEHNR, CDR2 FQNEAQ (reference sequence). CDR3 nucleotide sequence: TGTGCCAGCAGCTCTTTTAGTCCCGAGCAGTACTTC. This gives the protein CASSSFSPEQYF.

The chain carries TRBV10-3 and TRBJ2-5, with 9 bases aligning to TRBD2. Germline CDR1 and CDR2: ENHRY and SYGVKD. The V gene end was trimmed by 11 bases and the J gene end by 4 bases; junction bases not matched to a gene: 11. This CDR3 comprises 14 residues. The CDR3 protein is CAAMAGGGAETQYF. The CDR3 DNA reads TGTGCCGCCATGGCGGGAGGGGGCGCAGAGACCCAGTACTTC.

Only a few counts were recorded for this clonotype. V gene TRBV20-1 combines with J gene TRBJ2-7; D is possibly TRBD1 (6 bases). Trimming removed 4 bases at V and 3 bases at J, with 16 bases between. Germline V gene sequence: CDR1 DFQATT, CDR2 SNEGSKA (reference sequence). The CDR3 length is 14 residues. In nucleotides, the CDR3 is TGCAGTGCTAAGGGGGTCGACCGGGACTACGAGCAGTACTTC. It specifies CSAKGVDRDYEQYF.

The V gene is TRBV7-3, the J gene TRBJ2-6, with 9 nucleotides matching TRBD1. V trimming: 3 bases; J trimming: 1 base; junction bases outside the gene matches: 1. CDR3 length equals 16 residues. The V gene's germline CDR1 is SGHTA and CDR2 FQGTGA. The CDR3 DNA sequence: TGTGCCAGCAGCTTGACAGGGGGATCTGGGGCCAACGTCCTGACTTTC. Translated, it gives CASSLTGGSGANVLTF.

The gene calls are TRBV5-1 and TRBJ2-3; 7 nucleotides agree with TRBD2. V was clipped by 4 bases and J by 1 base; unmatched bases: 3. CDR3 length: 14 amino acids. Germline CDR1 is SGHRS and CDR2 is YFSETQ. The CDR3 loop reads CASSAGLGTDTQYF. The CDR3 DNA follows: TGCGCCAGCAGCGCCGGACTAGGCACAGATACGCAGTATTTT.

This clonotype was seen at least ten times. This chain joins TRBV20-1 and TRBJ2-3; D is uncertain. This CDR3 is 14 amino acids long. Trimming stripped 2 bases from V and 6 bases from J, with 15 bases between. Germline V lookup: CDR1 DFQATT, CDR2 SNEGSKA (reference sequence). The DNA for the CDR3 is TGCAGTGCTAGACCCATGAGTCTAACCGATACGCAGTATTTT. It is translated as CSARPMSLTDTQYF.

V gene TRBV7-2 combines with J gene TRBJ2-1, with D possibly matching TRBD1 (5 bases). V was cut by 1 base and J by 9 bases, with 10 bases left in between. Germline assignment: CDR1 SGHTA and CDR2 FQGNSA. This CDR3 has 13 residues. The CDR3 coding sequence is TGTGCCAGCAGCTTAGGGGTGCAGGGTGAGCAGTTCTTC. Encoded protein: CASSLGVQGEQFF.

The chain couples TRBV7-2 to TRBJ1-1; no reliable D call. V was shortened by 3 bases and J by 8 bases, with 7 bases between the two germline ends. From germline, CDR1 is SGHTA and CDR2 FQGNSA. The CDR3 is 11 amino acids. Written as DNA, the CDR3 is TGTGCCAGCAGCTTCGACCGGGAAGCTTTCTTT. Translating it yields CASSFDREAFF.

The rearrangement links TRBV6-2 or TRBV6-3 to TRBJ2-7; 9 nucleotides agree with TRBD2. V lost 2 bases to trimming and J lost 3 bases; unmatched junction nucleotides: 8. Germline lookup yields CDR1 MNHEY and CDR2 SVGEGT. The CDR3 covers 16 residues. The CDR3 reads CASSYELAGPIYEQYF. DNA of the CDR3: TGTGCCAGCAGTTACGAGCTAGCGGGGCCTATCTACGAGCAGTACTTC.

This clonotype occurred a few times. The chain carries TRBV15 and TRBJ1-5; D ambiguous. CDR1 and CDR2 (germline): LNHNV, YYDKDF (reference sequence). Trimming removed 2 bases at V and 2 bases at J, with 13 bases between. The CDR3 has 16 residues. The DNA of the CDR3 is TGTGCCACCAGCAGATCCCGAGTATCAGGCAATCAGCCCCAGCATTTT. This sequence encodes CATSRSRVSGNQPQHF. Filled out from reference TRBV15 and TRBJ1-5, the complete variable domain reads DAMVIQNPRYQVTQFGKPVTLSCSQTLNHNVMYWYQQKSSQAPKLLFHYYDKDFNNEADTPDNFQSRRPNTSFCFLDIRSPGLGDTAMYLCATSRSRVSGNQPQHFGDGTRLSIL.

The sample holds one count of this clonotype. V usage is TRBV5-1 and J usage is TRBJ2-7, with D perhaps TRBD1 or TRBD2 (6 bases each). V lost 0 bases to trimming and J lost 2 bases, with 12 bases between them. Germline V lookup: CDR1 SGHRS, CDR2 YFSETQ. There are 15 residues in the CDR3. The CDR3 loop is CASSLGGARAYEQYF. The CDR3 region has the DNA TGCGCCAGCAGCTTGGGGGGGGCGCGCGCCTACGAGCAGTACTTC.

This clonotype was counted only a few times. This sequence joins TRBV7-6 and TRBJ2-1, with no clear D. The CDR3 covers 12 residues. Germline lookup yields CDR1 SGHVS and CDR2 FNYEAQ. Trimming stripped 2 bases from V and 7 bases from J, with 6 bases between. CDR3 sequence: CASSLYQNEQFF. The CDR3 coding sequence is TGTGCCAGCAGCTTATACCAGAATGAGCAGTTCTTC.

This clonotype was seen many times. This sequence joins TRBV28 and TRBJ2-1; D remains ambiguous. Germline CDR1 is MDHEN and CDR2 is SYDVKM. The CDR3 sequence is 10 residues long. The germline V and J ends were trimmed by 6 bases and 6 bases, with 3 bases remaining between them. The CDR3 DNA reads as TGTGCCAGCAGCTCCAATGAGCAGTTCTTC. It yields the protein CASSSNEQFF.